The sequence of this T cell receptor (beta chain) was determined in a study of cytomegalovirus exposure and HLA in healthy donors. Study-level results: Through in vitro validation, three CMV-associated chains were shown to be specific for CMV antigens. There were some public TCRs occurring in many donors, but most TCR sequences were rare. Investigators reported 150 to 200 TCR beta chains as tied to cytomegalovirus.

The CDR3 spans 17 residues. CDR1 and CDR2 (germline): SGHTA, FQGNSA. The ends lost 0 bases at V and 2 bases at J; junction bases unmatched: 2. The donors were members of the validation cohort, which comprised 120 subjects and was separate from the first cohort of 666 subjects. Comment on this clone: Its antigen is not known.

Clones were sequenced by immunoSEQ multiplex PCR, and TCRdb holds only the in-frame ones, with some missing. The sample has under 400,000 clones; around 90% are singletons. V usage is TRBV7-2 and J usage is TRBJ2-5, with TRBD2 matching over 14 bases. Material for sequencing was PBMCs. The receptor was derived from a man in his thirties or forties in good health and CMV-seronegative. CDR3 sequence: CASSLAGTSGGQETQYF. The CDR3 DNA reads as TGTGCCAGCAGCTTAGCCGGGACTAGCGGGGGACAAGAGACCCAGTACTTC.